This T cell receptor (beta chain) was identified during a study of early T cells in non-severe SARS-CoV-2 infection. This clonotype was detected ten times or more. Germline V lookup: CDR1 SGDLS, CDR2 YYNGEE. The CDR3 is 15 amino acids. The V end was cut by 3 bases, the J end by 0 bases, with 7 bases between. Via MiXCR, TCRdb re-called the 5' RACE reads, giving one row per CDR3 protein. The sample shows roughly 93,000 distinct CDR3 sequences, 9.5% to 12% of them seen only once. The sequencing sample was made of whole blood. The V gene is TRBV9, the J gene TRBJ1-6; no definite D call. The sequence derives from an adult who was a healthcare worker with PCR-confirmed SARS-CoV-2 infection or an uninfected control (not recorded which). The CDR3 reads CASSGQSSYNSPLHF. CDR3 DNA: TGTGCCAGCAGCGGTCAGAGCTCCTATAATTCACCCCTCCACTTT.